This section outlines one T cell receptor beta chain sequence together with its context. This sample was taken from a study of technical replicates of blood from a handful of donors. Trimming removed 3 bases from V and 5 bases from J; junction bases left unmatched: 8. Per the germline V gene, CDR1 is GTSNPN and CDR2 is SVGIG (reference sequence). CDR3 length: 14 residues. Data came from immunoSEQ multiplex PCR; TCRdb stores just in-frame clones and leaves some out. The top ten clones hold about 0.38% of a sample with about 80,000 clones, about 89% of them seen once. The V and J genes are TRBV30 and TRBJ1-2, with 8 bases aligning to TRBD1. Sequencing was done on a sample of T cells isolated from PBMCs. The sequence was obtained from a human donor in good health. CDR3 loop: CAWRSDRASYGYTF. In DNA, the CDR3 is TGTGCCTGGAGATCGGACAGGGCTTCATATGGCTACACCTTC.